Given below is one T cell receptor (beta chain) in context. What it binds is unknown. Only in-frame clones appear in the TCRdb table, and some are missing; sequencing was by immunoSEQ multiplex PCR. This sample carries some 17,000 clones, 55% to 80% of them seen once, and the ten largest clones take 13% to 15%. The sample belongs to a study of T cells in narcolepsy. Study as a whole: Patients with NT1 or NT2 and healthy control donors were enrolled.

Germline CDR1 and CDR2: MNHEY and SVGAGI. V lost 0 bases to trimming and J lost 4 bases, with 9 bases between them. The CDR3 has 14 amino acids. Study findings and constraints: Autoreactive HCRT-specific and TRIB2-specific clonotypes were marked in same-patient CSF-versus-blood CD4+ comparisons.

The chain uses TRBV6-5 and TRBJ1-1, with a possible D match to TRBD1 (5 bases). The TCR originated in a human donor with narcolepsy. Sequences were obtained from CD45RA- memory CD8+ T cells from PBMCs. The CDR3 nucleotides read TGTGCCAGCAGTTACTCGACCGGGGCCACTGAAGCTTTCTTT. Encoded protein: CASSYSTGATEAFF.